The sequence of this T cell receptor (beta chain) was determined in a study of cytomegalovirus exposure and HLA in healthy donors. Study-wide results and limits: The study put roughly 160 TCR beta chains on its list as cytomegalovirus-associated. Later analysis identified a missense DCLRE1C variant that was linked to TCR beta V- and J-gene trimming.

PCR used 60 Vbeta primers and 13 Jbeta primers. The table came from immunoSEQ multiplex PCR; TCRdb's copy has only in-frame clones and leaves some out. The sample yields more than 150,000 clones, around 75% seen once. Trimming removed 0 bases from V and 6 bases from J; junction bases left unmatched: 9. Looked up from germline, CDR1 is MGHRA and CDR2 is YSYEKL. The CDR3 is made up of 17 amino acids. Regarding this clone: Antigen: not known.

Healthy people donating bone marrow made up the donors. This sequence joins TRBV4-1 and TRBJ2-5; TRBD2 aligns across 11 bases. The clonotype comes from a middle-aged woman in good health and CMV-seropositive. Material: PBMCs. The CDR3 protein is CASSQDATSGAPKTQYF. The DNA of the CDR3 is TGCGCCAGCAGCCAAGATGCGACTAGCGGGGCCCCAAAGACCCAGTACTTC.